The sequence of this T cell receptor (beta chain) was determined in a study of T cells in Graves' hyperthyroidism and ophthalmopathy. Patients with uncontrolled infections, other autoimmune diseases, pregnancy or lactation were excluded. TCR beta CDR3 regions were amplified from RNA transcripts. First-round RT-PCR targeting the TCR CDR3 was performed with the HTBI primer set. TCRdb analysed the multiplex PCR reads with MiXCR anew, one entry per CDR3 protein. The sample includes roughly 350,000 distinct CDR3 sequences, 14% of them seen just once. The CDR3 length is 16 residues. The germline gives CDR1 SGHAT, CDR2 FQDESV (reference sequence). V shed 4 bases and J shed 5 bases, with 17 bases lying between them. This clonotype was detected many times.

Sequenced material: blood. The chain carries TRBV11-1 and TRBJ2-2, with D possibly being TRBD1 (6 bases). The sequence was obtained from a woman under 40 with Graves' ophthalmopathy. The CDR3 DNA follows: TGTGCCAGCAGCTCAGAGCTGACAGGACTTACCGGGGAGCTGTTTTTT. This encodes CASSSELTGLTGELFF.